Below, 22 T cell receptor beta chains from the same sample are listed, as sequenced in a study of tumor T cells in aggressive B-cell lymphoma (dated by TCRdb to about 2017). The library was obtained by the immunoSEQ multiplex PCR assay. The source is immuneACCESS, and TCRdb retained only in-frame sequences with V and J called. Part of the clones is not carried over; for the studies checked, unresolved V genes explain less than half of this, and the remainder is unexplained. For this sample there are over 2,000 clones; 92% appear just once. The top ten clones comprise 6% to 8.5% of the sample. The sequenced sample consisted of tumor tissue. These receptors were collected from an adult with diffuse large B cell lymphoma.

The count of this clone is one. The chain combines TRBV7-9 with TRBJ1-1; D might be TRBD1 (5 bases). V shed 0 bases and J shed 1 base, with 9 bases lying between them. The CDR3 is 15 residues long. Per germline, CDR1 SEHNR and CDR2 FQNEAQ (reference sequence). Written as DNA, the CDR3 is TGTGCCAGCAGCTTAGCGGCCCAGGGGAACACTGAAGCTTTCTTT. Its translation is CASSLAAQGNTEAFF.

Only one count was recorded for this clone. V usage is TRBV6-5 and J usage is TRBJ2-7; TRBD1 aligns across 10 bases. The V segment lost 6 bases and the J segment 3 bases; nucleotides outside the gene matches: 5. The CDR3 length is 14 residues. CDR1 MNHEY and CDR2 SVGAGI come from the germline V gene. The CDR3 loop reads CASRPTGGVYEQYF. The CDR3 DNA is TGTGCCAGCAGACCGACAGGGGGCGTCTACGAGCAGTACTTC.

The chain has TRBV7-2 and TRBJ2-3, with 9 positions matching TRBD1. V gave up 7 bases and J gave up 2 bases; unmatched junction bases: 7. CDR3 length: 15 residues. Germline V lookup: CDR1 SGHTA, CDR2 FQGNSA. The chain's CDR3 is CASTVGQGYTDTQYF. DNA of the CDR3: TGTGCCAGCACCGTGGGACAGGGTTACACAGATACGCAGTATTTT.

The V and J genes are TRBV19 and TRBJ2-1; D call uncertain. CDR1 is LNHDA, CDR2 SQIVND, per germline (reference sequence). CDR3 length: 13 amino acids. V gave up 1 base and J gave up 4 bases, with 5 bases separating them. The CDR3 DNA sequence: TGTGCCAGTAGTATAGGGGCGTACAATGAGCAGTTCTTC. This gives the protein CASSIGAYNEQFF.

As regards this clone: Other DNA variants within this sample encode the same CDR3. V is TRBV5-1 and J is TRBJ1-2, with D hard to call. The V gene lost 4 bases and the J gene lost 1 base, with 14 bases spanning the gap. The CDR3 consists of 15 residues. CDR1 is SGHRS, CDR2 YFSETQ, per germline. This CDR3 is CASSPSPDHNYGYTF. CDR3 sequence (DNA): TGCGCCAGCAGCCCTTCCCCAGATCATAACTATGGCTACACCTTC.

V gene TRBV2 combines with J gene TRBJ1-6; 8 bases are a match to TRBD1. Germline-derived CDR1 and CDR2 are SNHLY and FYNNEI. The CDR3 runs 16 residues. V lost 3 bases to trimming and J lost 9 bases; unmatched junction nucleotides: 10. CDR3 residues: CASSEDRALWGSPLHF. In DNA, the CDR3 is TGTGCCAGCAGTGAGGACAGGGCCCTTTGGGGTTCACCCCTCCACTTT.

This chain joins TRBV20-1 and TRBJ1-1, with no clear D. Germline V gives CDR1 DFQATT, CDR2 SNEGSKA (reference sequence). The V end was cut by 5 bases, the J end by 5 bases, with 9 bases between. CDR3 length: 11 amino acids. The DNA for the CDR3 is TGCAGTGCTGTCGGTCGGACTGAAGCTTTCTTT. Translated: CSAVGRTEAFF.

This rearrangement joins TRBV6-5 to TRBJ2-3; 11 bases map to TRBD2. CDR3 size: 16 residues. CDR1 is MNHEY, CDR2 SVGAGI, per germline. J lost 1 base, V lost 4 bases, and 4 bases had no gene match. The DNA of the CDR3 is TGTGCCAGCAGTTTGACGGGACTAGCGGGCACAGATACGCAGTATTTT. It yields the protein CASSLTGLAGTDTQYF.

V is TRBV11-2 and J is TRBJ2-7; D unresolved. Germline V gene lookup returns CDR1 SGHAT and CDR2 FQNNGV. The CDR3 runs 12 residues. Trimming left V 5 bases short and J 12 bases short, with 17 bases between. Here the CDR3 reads CASSPVLPAGYF. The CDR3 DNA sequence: TGTGCCAGCAGCCCCGTTTTACCGGCAGGGTACTTC.

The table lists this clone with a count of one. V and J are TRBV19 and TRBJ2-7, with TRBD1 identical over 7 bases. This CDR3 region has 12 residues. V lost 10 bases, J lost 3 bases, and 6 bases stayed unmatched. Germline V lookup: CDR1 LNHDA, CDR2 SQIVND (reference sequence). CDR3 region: CATETGSYEQYF. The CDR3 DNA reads TGTGCCACGGAGACAGGGAGCTACGAGCAGTACTTC.

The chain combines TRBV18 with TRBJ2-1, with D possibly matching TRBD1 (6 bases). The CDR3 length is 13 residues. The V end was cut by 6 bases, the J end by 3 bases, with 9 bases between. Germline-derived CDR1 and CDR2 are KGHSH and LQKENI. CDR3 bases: TGTGCCAGCTCGCTACAGGGCTACAATGAGCAGTTCTTC. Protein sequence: CASSLQGYNEQFF.

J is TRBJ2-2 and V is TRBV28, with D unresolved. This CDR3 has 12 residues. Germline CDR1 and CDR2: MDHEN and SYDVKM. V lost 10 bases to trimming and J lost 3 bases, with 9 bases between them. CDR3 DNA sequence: TGTGCCACCCAACAGTACACCGGGGAGCTGTTTTTT. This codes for CATQQYTGELFF.

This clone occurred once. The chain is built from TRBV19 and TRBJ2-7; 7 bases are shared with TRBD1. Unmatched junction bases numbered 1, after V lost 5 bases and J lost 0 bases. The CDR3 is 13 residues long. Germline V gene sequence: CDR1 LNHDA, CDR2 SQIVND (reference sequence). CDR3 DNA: TGTGCCAGTAGTGGGACAGCCTCCTACGAGCAGTACTTC. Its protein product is CASSGTASYEQYF.

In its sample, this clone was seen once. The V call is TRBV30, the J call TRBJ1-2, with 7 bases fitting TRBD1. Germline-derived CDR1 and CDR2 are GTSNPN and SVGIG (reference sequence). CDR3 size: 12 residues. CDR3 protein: CARDSRNYGYTF. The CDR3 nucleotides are TGTGCTCGGGACAGCCGAAACTATGGCTACACCTTC.

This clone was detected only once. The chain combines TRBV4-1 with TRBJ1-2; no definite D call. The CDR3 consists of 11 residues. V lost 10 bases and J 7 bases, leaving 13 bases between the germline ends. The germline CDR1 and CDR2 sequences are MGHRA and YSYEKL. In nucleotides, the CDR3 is TGCGCCACCGACTCCGGCTCTGGCTACACCTTC. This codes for CATDSGSGYTF.

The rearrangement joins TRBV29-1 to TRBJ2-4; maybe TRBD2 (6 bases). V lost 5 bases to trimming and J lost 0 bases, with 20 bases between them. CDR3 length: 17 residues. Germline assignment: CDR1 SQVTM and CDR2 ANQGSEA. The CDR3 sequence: CSVLFVEGLRAKNIQYF. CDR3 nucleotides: TGCAGCGTTTTGTTCGTTGAGGGACTCAGAGCCAAAAACATTCAGTACTTC.

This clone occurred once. CDR3: CAAGRPISTNEKLFF. The CDR3 DNA sequence: TGTGCCGCGGGACGCCCGATCTCAACTAATGAAAAACTGTTTTTT. This chain links TRBV28 with TRBJ1-4, with D perhaps TRBD1 (5 bases). This CDR3 is 15 amino acids long. Trimming cost V 11 bases and J 0 bases, with 16 bases left between them. The germline CDR1 and CDR2 sequences are MDHEN and SYDVKM.

CDR3 loop: CASSTGGGNTIYF. In nucleotides, the CDR3 is TGCGCCAGCAGTACAGGGGGAGGAAACACCATATATTTT. V is TRBV10-2 and J is TRBJ1-3; 8 positions match TRBD1. V was pared by 5 bases and J by 4 bases, with 1 base of the junction left unmatched. CDR1 and CDR2 from the germline V gene are WSHSY and SAAADI. This CDR3 has 13 residues.

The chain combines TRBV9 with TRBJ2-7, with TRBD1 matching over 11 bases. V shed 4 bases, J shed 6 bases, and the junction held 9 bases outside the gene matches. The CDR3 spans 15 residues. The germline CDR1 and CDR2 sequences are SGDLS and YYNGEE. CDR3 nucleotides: TGTGCCAGCAGCACGATCTCCGGGACAGGGGGCGAGCAGTACTTC. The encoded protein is CASSTISGTGGEQYF.

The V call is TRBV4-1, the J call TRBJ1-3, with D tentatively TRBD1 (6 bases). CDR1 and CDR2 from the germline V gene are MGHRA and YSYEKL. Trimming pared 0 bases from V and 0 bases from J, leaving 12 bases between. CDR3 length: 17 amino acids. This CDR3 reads CASSQDEGQSSGNTIYF. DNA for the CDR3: TGCGCCAGCAGCCAAGATGAAGGACAGAGCTCTGGAAACACCATATATTTT.

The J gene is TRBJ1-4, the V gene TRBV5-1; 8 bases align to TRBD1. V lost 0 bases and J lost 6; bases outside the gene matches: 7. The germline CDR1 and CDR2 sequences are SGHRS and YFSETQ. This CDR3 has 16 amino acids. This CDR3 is CASSLDPTGGDEKLFF. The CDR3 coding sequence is TGCGCCAGCAGCTTGGACCCTACAGGGGGGGATGAAAAACTGTTTTTT.

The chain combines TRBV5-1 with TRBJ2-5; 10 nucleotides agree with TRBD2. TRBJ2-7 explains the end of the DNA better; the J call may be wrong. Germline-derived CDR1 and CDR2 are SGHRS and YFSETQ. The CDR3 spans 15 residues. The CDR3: CASSSIAGGLNEQYF. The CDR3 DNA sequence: TGCGCCAGCAGCTCGATAGCGGGAGGTTTAAACGAGCAGTACTTC.